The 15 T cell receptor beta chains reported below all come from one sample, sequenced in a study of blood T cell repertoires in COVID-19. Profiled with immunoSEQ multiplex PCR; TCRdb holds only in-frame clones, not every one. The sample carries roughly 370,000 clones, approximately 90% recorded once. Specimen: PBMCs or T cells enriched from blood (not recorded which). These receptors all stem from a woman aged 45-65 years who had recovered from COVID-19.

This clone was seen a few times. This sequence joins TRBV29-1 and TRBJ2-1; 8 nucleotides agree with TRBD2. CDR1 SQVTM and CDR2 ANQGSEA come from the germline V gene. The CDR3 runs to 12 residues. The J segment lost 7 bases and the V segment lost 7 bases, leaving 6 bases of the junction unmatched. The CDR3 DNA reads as TGCAGCGGACCGGGACTAGATAATGAGCAGTTCTTC. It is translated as CSGPGLDNEQFF.

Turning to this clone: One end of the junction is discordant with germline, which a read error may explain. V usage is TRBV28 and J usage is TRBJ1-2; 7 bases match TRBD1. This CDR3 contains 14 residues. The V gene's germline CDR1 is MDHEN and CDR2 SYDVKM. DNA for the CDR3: TGTGCCAGCAGGTTGAGAAGGGGGCAGGGCCAGGGGATCTTC. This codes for CASRLRRGQGQGIF.

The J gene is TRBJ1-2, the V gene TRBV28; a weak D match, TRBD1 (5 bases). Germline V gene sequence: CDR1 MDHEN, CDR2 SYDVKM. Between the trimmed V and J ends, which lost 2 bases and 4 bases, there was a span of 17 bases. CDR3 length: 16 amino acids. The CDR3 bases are TGTGCCAGCAGTTTAGGATCCGGGGGAGAGGTCTATGGCTACACCTTC. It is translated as CASSLGSGGEVYGYTF.

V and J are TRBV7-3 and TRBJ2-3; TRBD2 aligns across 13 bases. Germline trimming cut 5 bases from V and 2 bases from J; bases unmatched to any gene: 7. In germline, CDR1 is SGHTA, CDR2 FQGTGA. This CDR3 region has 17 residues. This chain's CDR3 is CASSAGLAGADTDTQYF. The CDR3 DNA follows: TGTGCCAGCAGCGCCGGACTAGCGGGGGCAGACACAGATACGCAGTATTTT.

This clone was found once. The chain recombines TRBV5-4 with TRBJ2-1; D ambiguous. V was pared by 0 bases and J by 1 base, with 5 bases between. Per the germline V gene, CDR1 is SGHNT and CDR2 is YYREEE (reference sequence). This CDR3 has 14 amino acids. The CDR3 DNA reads TGTGCCAGCAGCTTGGGCCAGTCCTACAATGAGCAGTTCTTC. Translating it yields CASSLGQSYNEQFF.

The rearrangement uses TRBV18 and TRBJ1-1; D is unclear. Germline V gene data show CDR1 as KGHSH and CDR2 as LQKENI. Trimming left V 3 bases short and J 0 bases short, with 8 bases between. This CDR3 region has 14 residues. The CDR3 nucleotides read TGTGCCAGCTCACCCGGGGAAGTGAACACTGAAGCTTTCTTT. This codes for CASSPGEVNTEAFF.

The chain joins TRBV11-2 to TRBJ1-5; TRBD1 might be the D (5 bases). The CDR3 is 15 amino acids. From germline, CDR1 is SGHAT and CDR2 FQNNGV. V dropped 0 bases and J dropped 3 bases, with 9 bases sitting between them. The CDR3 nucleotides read TGTGCCAGCAGCTTAGATCGGGGGGTCAATCAGCCCCAGCATTTT. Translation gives CASSLDRGVNQPQHF.

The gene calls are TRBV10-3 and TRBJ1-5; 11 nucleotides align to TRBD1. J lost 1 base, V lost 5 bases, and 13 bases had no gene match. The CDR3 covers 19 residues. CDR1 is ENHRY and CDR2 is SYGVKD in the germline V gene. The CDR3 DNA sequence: TGTGCCATCAGTCCGGGGACAGGGGGTGATTTCGGGAGCAATCAGCCCCAGCATTTT. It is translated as CAISPGTGGDFGSNQPQHF.

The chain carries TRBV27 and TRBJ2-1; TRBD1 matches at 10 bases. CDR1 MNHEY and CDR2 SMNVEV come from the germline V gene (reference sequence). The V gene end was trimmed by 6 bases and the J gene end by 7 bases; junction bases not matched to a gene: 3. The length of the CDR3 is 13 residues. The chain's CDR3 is CASRRQGANEQFF. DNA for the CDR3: TGTGCCAGCAGGAGACAGGGGGCGAATGAGCAGTTCTTC.

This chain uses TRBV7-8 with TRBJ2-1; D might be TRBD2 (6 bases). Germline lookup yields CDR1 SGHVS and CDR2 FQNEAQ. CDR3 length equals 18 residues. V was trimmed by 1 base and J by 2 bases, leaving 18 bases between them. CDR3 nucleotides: TGTGCCAGCAGCTTAGAAGGGCCCCTAGCGTCAACCTACAATGAGCAGTTCTTC. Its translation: CASSLEGPLASTYNEQFF.

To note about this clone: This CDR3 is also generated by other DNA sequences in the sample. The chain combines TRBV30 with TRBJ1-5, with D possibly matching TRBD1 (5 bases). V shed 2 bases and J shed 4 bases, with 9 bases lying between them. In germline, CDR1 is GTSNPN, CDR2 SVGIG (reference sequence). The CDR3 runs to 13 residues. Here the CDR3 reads CAWSTRENQPQHF. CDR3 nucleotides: TGTGCCTGGAGTACCAGGGAAAATCAGCCCCAGCATTTT.

The CDR3 DNA reads TGTGCCAGCAGGGGAGAGAATAACTATGGCTACACCTTC. Its translation is CASRGENNYGYTF. The V and J genes are TRBV6-5 and TRBJ1-2; no definite D call. Germline V gives CDR1 MNHEY, CDR2 SVGAGI. Trimming took 6 bases from V and 1 from J, leaving 9 bases between them. This CDR3 has 13 amino acids.

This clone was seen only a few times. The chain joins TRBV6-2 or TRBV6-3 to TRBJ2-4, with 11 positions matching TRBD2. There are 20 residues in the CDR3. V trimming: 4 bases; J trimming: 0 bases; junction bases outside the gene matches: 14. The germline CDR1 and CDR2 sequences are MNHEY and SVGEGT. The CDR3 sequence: CASSSTPLILAGGAKNIQYF. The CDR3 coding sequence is TGTGCCAGCAGTTCTACGCCACTAATTCTAGCGGGGGGAGCCAAAAACATTCAGTACTTC.

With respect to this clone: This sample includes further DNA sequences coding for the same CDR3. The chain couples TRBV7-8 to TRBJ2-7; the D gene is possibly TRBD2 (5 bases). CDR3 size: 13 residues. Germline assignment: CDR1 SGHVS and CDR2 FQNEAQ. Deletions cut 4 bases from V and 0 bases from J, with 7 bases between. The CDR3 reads CASSSGLSYEQYF. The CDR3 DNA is TGTGCCAGCAGCTCTGGACTCTCCTACGAGCAGTACTTC. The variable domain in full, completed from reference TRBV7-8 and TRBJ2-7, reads GAGVSQSPRYKVAKRGQDVALRCDPISGHVSLFWYQQALGQGPEFLTYFQNEAQLDKSGLPSDRFFAERPEGSVSTLKIQRTQQEDSAVYLCASSSGLSYEQYFGPGTRLTVT.

The CDR3: CASTLPKNTEAFF. Here the CDR3 DNA reads TGTGCCAGCACCTTACCTAAGAACACTGAAGCTTTCTTT. J is TRBJ1-1 and V is TRBV28, with D unresolved. Germline V gives CDR1 MDHEN, CDR2 SYDVKM. This CDR3 region has 13 residues. V gave up 7 bases and J gave up 1 base, with 10 bases separating them.